This TCR beta chain stems from a study of beta chain features in type 1 diabetes. Study in general: Patients and healthy donors were similar in age, gender and cell yields.

All of the isolated RNA was reverse transcribed, so expressed TCRB transcripts were sequenced. TCRdb's table, derived via immunoSEQ multiplex PCR, lists solely in-frame clones and lacks some. The sample yields 93,000 or so clones, 25% to 35% seen once. As to this clone: Its target is unknown.

Findings and caveats of the study: Overrepresentation of cells with high TCR expression could result from cDNA sequencing. Type 1 diabetes patients showed a moderate but significant shortening of TCRB CDR3s in all four CD4+ subsets. VDJ junctions sequenced from type 1 diabetes patients showed fewer insertions and more deletions.

The CDR3 runs 17 residues. CDR1 and CDR2 from the germline V gene are MGHRA and YSYEKL. The V end lost 1 base, the J end lost 6 bases, and 18 bases lay between the germline ends. The sequence derives from a woman younger than 35 with type 1 diabetes. What was sequenced was central memory CD4+ T cells from blood. The rearrangement links TRBV4-1 to TRBJ2-2; tentatively, D is TRBD2 (5 bases). The CDR3 is CASSQVREVVLSGELFF. In DNA form, the CDR3 reads TGCGCCAGCAGCCAAGTGAGGGAAGTGGTCCTTTCCGGGGAGCTGTTTTTT.